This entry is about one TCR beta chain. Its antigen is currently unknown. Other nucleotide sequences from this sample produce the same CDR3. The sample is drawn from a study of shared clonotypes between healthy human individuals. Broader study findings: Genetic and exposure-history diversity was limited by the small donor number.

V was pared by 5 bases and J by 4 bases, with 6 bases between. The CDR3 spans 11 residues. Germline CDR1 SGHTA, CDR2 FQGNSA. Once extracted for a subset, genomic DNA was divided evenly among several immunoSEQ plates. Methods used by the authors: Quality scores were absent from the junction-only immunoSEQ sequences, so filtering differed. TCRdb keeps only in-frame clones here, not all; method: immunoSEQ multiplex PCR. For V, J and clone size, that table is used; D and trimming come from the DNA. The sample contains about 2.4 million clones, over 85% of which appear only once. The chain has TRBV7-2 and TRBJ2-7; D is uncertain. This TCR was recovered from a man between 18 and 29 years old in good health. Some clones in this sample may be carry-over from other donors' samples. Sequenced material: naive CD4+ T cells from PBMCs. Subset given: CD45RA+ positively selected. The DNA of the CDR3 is TGTGCCAGCAGCCCACATTACGAGCAGTACTTC. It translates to CASSPHYEQYF. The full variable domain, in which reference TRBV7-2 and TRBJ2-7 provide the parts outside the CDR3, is GAGVSQSPSNKVTEKGKDVELRCDPISGHTALYWYRQSLGQGLEFLIYFQGNSAPDKSGLPSDRFSAERTGGSVSTLTIQRTQQEDSAVYLCASSPHYEQYFGPGTRLTVT.